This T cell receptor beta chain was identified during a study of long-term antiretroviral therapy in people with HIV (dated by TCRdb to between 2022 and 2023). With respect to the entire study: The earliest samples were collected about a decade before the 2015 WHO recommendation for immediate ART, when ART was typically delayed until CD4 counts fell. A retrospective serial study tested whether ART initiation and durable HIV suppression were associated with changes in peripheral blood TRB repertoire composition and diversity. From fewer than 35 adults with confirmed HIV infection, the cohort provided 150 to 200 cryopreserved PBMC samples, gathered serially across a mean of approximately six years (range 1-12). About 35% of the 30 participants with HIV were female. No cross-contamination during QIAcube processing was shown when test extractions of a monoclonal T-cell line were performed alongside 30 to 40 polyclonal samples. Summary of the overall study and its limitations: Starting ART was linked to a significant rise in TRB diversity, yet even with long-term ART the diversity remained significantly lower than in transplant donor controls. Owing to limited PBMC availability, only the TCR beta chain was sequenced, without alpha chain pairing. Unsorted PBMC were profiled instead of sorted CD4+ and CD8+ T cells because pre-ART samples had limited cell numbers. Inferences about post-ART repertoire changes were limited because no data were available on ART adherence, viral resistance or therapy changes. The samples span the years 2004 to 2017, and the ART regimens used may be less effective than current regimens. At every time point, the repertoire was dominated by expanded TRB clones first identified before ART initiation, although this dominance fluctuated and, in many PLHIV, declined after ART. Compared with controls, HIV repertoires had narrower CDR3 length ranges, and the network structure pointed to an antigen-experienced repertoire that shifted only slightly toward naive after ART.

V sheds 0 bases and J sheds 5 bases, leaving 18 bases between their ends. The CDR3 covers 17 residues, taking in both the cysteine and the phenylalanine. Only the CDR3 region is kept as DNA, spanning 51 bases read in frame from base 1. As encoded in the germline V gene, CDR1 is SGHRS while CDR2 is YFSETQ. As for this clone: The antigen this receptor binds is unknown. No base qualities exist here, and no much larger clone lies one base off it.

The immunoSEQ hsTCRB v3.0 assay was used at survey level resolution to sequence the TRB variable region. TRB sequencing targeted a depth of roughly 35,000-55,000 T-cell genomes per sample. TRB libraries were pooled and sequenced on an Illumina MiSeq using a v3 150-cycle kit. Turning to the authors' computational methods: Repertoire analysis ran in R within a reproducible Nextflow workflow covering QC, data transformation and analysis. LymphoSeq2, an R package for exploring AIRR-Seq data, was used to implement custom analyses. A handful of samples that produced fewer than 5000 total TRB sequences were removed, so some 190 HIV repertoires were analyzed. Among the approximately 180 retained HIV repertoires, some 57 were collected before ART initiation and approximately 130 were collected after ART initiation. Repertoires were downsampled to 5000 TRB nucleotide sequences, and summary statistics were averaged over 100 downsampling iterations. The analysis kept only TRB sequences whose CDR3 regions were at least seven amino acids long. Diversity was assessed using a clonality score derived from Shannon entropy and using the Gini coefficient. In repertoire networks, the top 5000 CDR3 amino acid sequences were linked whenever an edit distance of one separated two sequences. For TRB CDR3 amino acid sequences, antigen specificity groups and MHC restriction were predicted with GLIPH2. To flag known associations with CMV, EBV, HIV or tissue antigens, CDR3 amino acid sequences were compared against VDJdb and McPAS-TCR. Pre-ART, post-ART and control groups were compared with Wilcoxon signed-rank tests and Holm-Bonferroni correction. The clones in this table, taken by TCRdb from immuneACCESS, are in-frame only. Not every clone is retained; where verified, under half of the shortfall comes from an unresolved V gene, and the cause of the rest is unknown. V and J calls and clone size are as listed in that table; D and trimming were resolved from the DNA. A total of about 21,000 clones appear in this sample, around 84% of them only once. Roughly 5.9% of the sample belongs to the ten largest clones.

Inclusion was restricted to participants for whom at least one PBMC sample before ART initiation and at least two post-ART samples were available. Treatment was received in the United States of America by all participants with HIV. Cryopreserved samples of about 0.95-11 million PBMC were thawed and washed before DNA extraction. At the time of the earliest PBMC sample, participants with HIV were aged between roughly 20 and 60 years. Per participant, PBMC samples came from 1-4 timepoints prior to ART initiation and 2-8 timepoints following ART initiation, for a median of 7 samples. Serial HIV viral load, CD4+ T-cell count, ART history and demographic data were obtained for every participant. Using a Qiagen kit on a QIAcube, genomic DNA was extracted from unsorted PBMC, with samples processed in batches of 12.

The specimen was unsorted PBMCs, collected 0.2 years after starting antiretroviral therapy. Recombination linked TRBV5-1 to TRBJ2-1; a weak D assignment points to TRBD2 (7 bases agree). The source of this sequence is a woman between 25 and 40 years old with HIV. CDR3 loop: CASSLAIRGATNNEQFF. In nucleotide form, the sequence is TGCGCCAGCAGCTTGGCCATTCGGGGGGCGACAAACAATGAGCAGTTCTTC.